The clone carrying this T cell receptor (beta chain) was seen ten or more times. TCRdb redid the calling of the RT-PCR reads with MiXCR, one entry per CDR3 protein. The sample lists about 680,000 distinct CDR3 sequences; more than 13% were seen once. This CDR3 has 14 amino acids. Per germline, CDR1 MNHEY and CDR2 SVGAGI. V shed 5 bases and J 5 bases; nucleotides not matched to a gene: 7. Sequenced: memory CD4+ T cells from blood. The rearrangement links TRBV6-5 to TRBJ1-1, with 8 bases matching TRBD1. The TCR comes from a female donor in good health, serving as a healthy control. CDR3 coding DNA: TGTGCCAGCAGTCGAAGGGACAGGCGGACTGAAGCTTTCTTT. Amino acid sequence: CASSRRDRRTEAFF.